The 15 T cell receptor beta chains in this list originate from one sample, sequenced in a study of blood T cells in healthy people across ages. Primed by a sample-barcoded 5' primer and a J-beta primer mix, a second PCR proceeded for roughly 6 to 12 cycles. TCRdb itself ran the 5' RACE reads through MiXCR, one entry per CDR3 protein. The profile shows about 780,000 distinct CDR3 sequences, around 25% of them singletons. The same specimen was also included in a second study, on T cells of mothers and their children.

Sequenced input: blood. These receptors were taken from a boy aged 5-17 years in good health.

The gene calls are TRBV12-3 or TRBV12-4 and TRBJ2-5; D uncertain. The CDR3 runs 14 residues. Trimming left V 2 bases short and J 1 base short, with 8 bases between. The CDR3 DNA is TGTGCCAGCAGTTTACTGAACCTCCAAGAGACCCAGTACTTC. It encodes CASSLLNLQETQYF.

This clonotype occurred a few times. CDR3 nucleotide sequence: TGTGCCAGTAGTCGATCTAGCGGGGGCCCCGAGCAGTACTTC. Amino acids: CASSRSSGGPEQYF. The J gene is TRBJ2-7, the V gene TRBV19, with TRBD2 matching over 10 bases. Germline-derived CDR1 and CDR2 are LNHDA and SQIVND (reference sequence). After removal of 5 bases from V and 6 bases from J, the junction contained 7 bases not matched to a gene. This CDR3 region has 14 residues.

The chain joins TRBV29-1 to TRBJ1-1; TRBD1 aligns across 7 bases. V was clipped by 7 bases and J by 6 bases; unmatched bases: 8. The CDR3 runs 12 residues. Germline V gives CDR1 SQVTM, CDR2 ANQGSEA. CDR3 protein: CSAETGFAEAFF. The DNA of the CDR3 is TGCAGCGCTGAGACAGGGTTCGCTGAAGCTTTCTTT.

The chain is built from TRBV10-3 and TRBJ2-5; D perhaps matches TRBD1 (6 bases). Trimming took 6 bases from V and 14 from J, leaving 25 bases between them. CDR1 is ENHRY, CDR2 SYGVKD, per germline. The CDR3 is 14 amino acids. The CDR3 here is CAIRATGNSYEHYF. In DNA, the CDR3 is TGTGCCATCAGGGCGACAGGTAACTCCTACGAGCACTACTTC.

CDR3 region: CSARGRRDYEQYF. The CDR3 bases are TGCAGTGCCCGAGGTCGGAGAGACTACGAGCAGTACTTC. The rearrangement links TRBV20-1 to TRBJ2-5; D is ambiguous. The DNA matches TRBJ2-7 better at its end, which makes the J call doubtful. CDR1 and CDR2 from the germline V gene are DFQATT and SNEGSKA (reference sequence). CDR3 size: 13 residues.

This clonotype was seen more than once but under ten times. The J gene is TRBJ1-4, the V gene TRBV28; no definite D call. The ends were cut back, 6 bases at V and 8 bases at J, with 10 bases in the middle. CDR1 and CDR2 from the germline V gene are MDHEN and SYDVKM. The length of the CDR3 is 12 residues. The CDR3 sequence: CASSVLREKLFF. The CDR3 DNA reads TGTGCCAGCAGCGTTCTCCGGGAAAAACTGTTTTTT.

This clonotype was seen a few times. The rearrangement links TRBV5-1 to TRBJ1-2; D perhaps matches TRBD1 (5 bases). This CDR3 is built from 15 residues. CDR1 is SGHRS and CDR2 is YFSETQ in the germline V gene. V lost 4 bases to trimming and J lost 0 bases, with 13 bases between them. Here the CDR3 DNA reads TGCGCCAGCAGCCCTGGGGCAGAGGCTAACTATGGCTACACCTTC. Its protein product is CASSPGAEANYGYTF.

There are a few counts of this clonotype. V gene TRBV6-5 combines with J gene TRBJ2-5, with D perhaps TRBD1 (5 bases). The better agreement between TRBJ2-7 and the DNA end casts doubt on the J call. In germline, CDR1 is MNHEY, CDR2 SVGAGI. This CDR3 region has 13 residues. The DNA for the CDR3 is TGTGCCAGCAGTACCCGACAGACCTACGAGCAGTACTTC. Amino acid sequence: CASSTRQTYEQYF.

The rearrangement links TRBV4-2 to TRBJ2-7; 9 positions agree with TRBD2. Germline trimming cut 0 bases from V and 2 bases from J; bases unmatched to any gene: 5. CDR3 length equals 16 residues. The V gene's germline CDR1 is LGHNA and CDR2 YNFKEQ. This CDR3 reads CASSQDWTSEPYEQYF. The DNA for the CDR3 is TGTGCCAGCAGCCAAGATTGGACTAGCGAACCCTACGAGCAGTACTTC.

In this sample, this clonotype turned up a few times. The rearrangement joins TRBV5-1 to TRBJ2-2; no definite D call. The CDR3 consists of 15 residues. V was shortened by 5 bases and J by 6 bases, with 17 bases between the two germline ends. Germline values: CDR1 SGHRS, CDR2 YFSETQ. The CDR3 DNA sequence: TGCGCCAGCAGGTTGACACGCGCCGTCGCCGGGGAGCTGTTTTTT. Amino acids: CASRLTRAVAGELFF.

The chain is built from TRBV25-1 and TRBJ1-2; D not certain. This CDR3 is built from 13 residues. Germline CDR1 MGHDK, CDR2 SYGVNS. Trimming took off 2 bases at V and 3 bases at J, with 7 bases between the two ends. CDR3 in DNA: TGTGCCAGCAGTGAACCACAACACTATGGCTACACCTTC. Translated: CASSEPQHYGYTF.

J is TRBJ2-1 and V is TRBV10-3; 11 bases fit TRBD2. The CDR3 spans 13 residues. CDR1 is ENHRY, CDR2 SYGVKD, per germline. V was clipped by 0 bases and J by 15 bases; unmatched bases: 4. The CDR3 spells CAISESTSGVWFF. Written as DNA, the CDR3 is TGTGCCATCAGTGAGTCGACTAGCGGGGTCTGGTTCTTC.

The CDR3 nucleotides are TGTGCCAGCAGTTCCCCTAAGGGGCACACCGGGGAGCTGTTTTTT. This sequence encodes CASSSPKGHTGELFF. The V and J genes are TRBV28 and TRBJ2-2; possible D gene TRBD1, 5 bases. Germline CDR1 reads MDHEN; CDR2 reads SYDVKM. The CDR3 is made up of 15 amino acids. Trimming pared 4 bases from V and 3 bases from J, leaving 12 bases between.

This chain connects TRBV3-1 to TRBJ2-5; D is undetermined. The germline CDR1 and CDR2 sequences are LGHDT and YNNKEL (reference sequence). Trimming cost V 0 bases and J 1 base, with 21 bases left between them. The length of the CDR3 is 19 residues. CDR3 amino acids: CASSQDQARRGWAQETQYF. The DNA of the CDR3 is TGTGCCAGCAGCCAAGATCAGGCTCGGAGAGGTTGGGCCCAAGAGACCCAGTACTTC.

The rearrangement links TRBV7-9 to TRBJ2-4; 10 nucleotides line up with TRBD1. The length of the CDR3 is 15 residues. V dropped 4 bases and J dropped 7; count of bases not matched to a gene: 7. CDR1 SEHNR and CDR2 FQNEAQ come from the germline V gene (reference sequence). This chain's CDR3 is CASSSATGGANIQYF. DNA of the CDR3: TGTGCCAGCAGCTCCGCGACAGGGGGCGCGAACATTCAGTACTTC. Filled out from reference TRBV7-9 and TRBJ2-4, the complete variable domain reads DTGVSQNPRHKITKRGQNVTFRCDPISEHNRLYWYRQTLGQGPEFLTYFQNEAQLEKSRLLSDRFSAERPKGSFSTLEIQRTEQGDSAMYLCASSSATGGANIQYFGAGTRLSVL.